This T cell receptor beta chain was sequenced during a study of CD8 T cells in ankylosing spondylitis (dated by TCRdb to the late 2010s). General notes on the study: The study set out to find disease-linked TCR variants by profiling T cell receptor beta repertoires in ankylosing spondylitis patients and healthy donors. Peripheral blood was sampled, and synovial fluid was additionally collected from ankylosing spondylitis patients. The full study cohort was made up of 25 ankylosing spondylitis patients and some 100 healthy donors.

Of note for this clonotype: Its antigen is currently not known. Nothing much larger sits one base from this clone, and base qualities are not available.

Study-level results and caveats: According to the report, matched synovial fluid samples from ankylosing spondylitis patients were significantly enriched for the disease-linked clones. Some TCR beta motif variants had previously been reported in synovial fluid and blood of reactive arthritis patients, which suggested common disease-initiation mechanisms. In peripheral blood, the disease-linked clones were found at relatively low frequencies and had a CD8+ phenotype. Blood from ankylosing spondylitis patients appeared to be characterized by a TCR beta motif composed of under 10 highly homologous amino acid variants.

CDR3 length: 15 amino acids, cysteine to phenylalanine. The retained sequence is limited to the CDR3, 45 bases, with the frame set at the first base. Germline trimming: 2 bases from V, 4 bases from J; junction bases outside gene matches: 7. CDR1 GTSNPN and CDR2 SVGIG are derived from the germline V gene (reference sequence). The sequencing machine was an Illumina HiSeq 2500. TCR beta libraries were prepared by quantitative 5'-RACE with molecular barcodes. On the study's bioinformatics: A new computational method based on a probabilistic model of VDJ rearrangement was used to identify disease-linked TCR variants. In-frame beta chains were kept once TCRdb had trimmed the public reads at Q25 with fastp and called clones with MiXCR. Every entry covers one CDR3 protein and lists the most common genes and DNA from its rows. The V and J calls shown here were made by TCRdb, not taken from the authors' results. In this sample the table shows 700,000 to 850,000 distinct CDR3 sequences, around 11% of which occur a single time. The top ten clonotypes cover 0.51% of the sample.

Material for sequencing was blood, either unsorted or a sorted T cell fraction (not recorded which). The TCR was taken from a male donor with ankylosing spondylitis. The receptor chain draws on TRBV30 and TRBJ2-3; the central 9 bases match TRBD1. This receptor carries the CDR3 CAWSPGQGGADTQYF. The bases are TGTGCCTGGAGTCCGGGACAGGGAGGGGCAGATACGCAGTATTTT.